The 10 T cell receptor beta chains given below trace back to one sample, sequenced in a study of siplizumab effects on memory and regulatory T cells (dated by TCRdb to the late 2010s). Receptor amplification or capture employed the immunoSEQ multiplex PCR assay. TCRdb retrieved this table from immuneACCESS and kept in-frame rearrangements only. Not all clones are present; in checked studies, unresolved V genes account for under half, and no reason is known for the remainder. For this sample there are about 14,000 clones; about 47% appear just once. The ten largest clones capture approximately 8.6% of the sample. Cells from the mixed lymphocyte reactions were cocultured for about six days at 37 degrees C. Their antigen targets remain unknown. The sequencing sample was made of CFSE-low (dividing) CD4+ T cells sorted from an allogeneic mixed lymphocyte reaction. The receptor source for this set is a human donor in good health; the cells came from an allogeneic mixed lymphocyte reaction.

Judged by abundance, this clone is medium-sized. The chain joins TRBV10-3 to TRBJ2-7; D remains unclear. This CDR3 contains 10 residues. In germline, CDR1 is ENHRY, CDR2 SYGVKD. Trimming left V 8 bases short and J 6 bases short, with 8 bases between. In nucleotides, the CDR3 is TGTGCCATCGCGAGTTCCGAGCAGTACTTC. Protein: CAIASSEQYF.

In this sample, this clone turned up a few times. The V call is TRBV30, the J call TRBJ2-1; TRBD2 matches at 11 bases. This CDR3 contains 16 residues. The germline V gene has CDR1 GTSNPN and CDR2 SVGIG (reference sequence). V gave up 4 bases and J gave up 9 bases; unmatched junction bases: 14. The CDR3: CAWKISGTSGSGEQFF. As DNA, the CDR3 is TGTGCCTGGAAAATTTCCGGGACTAGCGGATCCGGTGAGCAGTTCTTC. The full variable domain, in which reference TRBV30 and TRBJ2-1 provide the parts outside the CDR3, is SQTIHQWPATLVQPVGSPLSLECTVEGTSNPNLYWYRQAAGRGLQLLFYSVGIGQISSEVPQNLSASRPQDRQFILSSKKLLLSDSGFYLCAWKISGTSGSGEQFFGPGTRLTVL.

The gene calls are TRBV5-4 and TRBJ2-7, with 7 bases aligning to TRBD1. Germline loops: CDR1 SGHNT, CDR2 YYREEE (reference sequence). The trim removed 2 bases at V and 0 bases at J, leaving 5 bases unmatched. The length of the CDR3 is 15 residues. The CDR3 DNA is TGTGCCAGCAGCTTTACGACAGGGAGCTCCTACGAGCAGTACTTC. It yields the protein CASSFTTGSSYEQYF.

The rearrangement joins TRBV7-9 to TRBJ2-5, with unresolved D. V dropped 5 bases and J dropped 11 bases, with 12 bases sitting between them. In germline, CDR1 is SEHNR, CDR2 FQNEAQ (reference sequence). CDR3 length: 11 amino acids. The CDR3 region has the DNA TGTGCCAGCAGCACCCACTTGGAGCAGTACTTC. Protein sequence: CASSTHLEQYF.

Only a few counts were recorded for this clone. The genes are TRBV5-1 and TRBJ1-4; D is possibly TRBD1 (6 bases). V lost 3 bases and J 7 bases, leaving 16 bases between the germline ends. CDR3 length equals 15 residues. CDR1 and CDR2 from the germline V gene are SGHRS and YFSETQ. The CDR3 bases are TGCGCCAGCAGCTCAAACGGAGGGGGTAGTGAAAAACTGTTTTTT. Its translation is CASSSNGGGSEKLFF.

The chain uses TRBV10-3 and TRBJ2-3; possible D gene TRBD2, 7 bases. Between the trimmed V and J ends, which lost 10 bases and 3 bases, there was a span of 20 bases. CDR3 length: 15 residues. In germline, CDR1 is ENHRY, CDR2 SYGVKD. The CDR3 DNA follows: TGTGCCAACCGAGCCGGCGGGGGCGGGACAGATACGCAGTATTTT. It codes for CANRAGGGGTDTQYF.

This clone counts as medium-sized. CDR3 DNA sequence: TGTGCCAGCTCACCACAAACTTCCCGCAATCAGCCCCAGCATTTT. Translating gives CASSPQTSRNQPQHF. The chain recombines TRBV18 with TRBJ1-5; no definite D call. Germline CDR1 is KGHSH and CDR2 is LQKENI. This CDR3 is built from 15 residues. V was clipped by 1 base and J by 2 bases, with 9 bases between them. Together with reference TRBV18 and TRBJ1-5, the CDR3 gives the full variable domain: NAGVMQNPRHLVRRRGQEARLRCSPMKGHSHVYWYRQLPEEGLKFMVYLQKENIIDESGMPKERFSAEFPKEGPSILRIQQVVRGDSAAYFCASSPQTSRNQPQHFGDGTRLSIL.

The genes are TRBV5-1 and TRBJ1-1; 8 bases agree with TRBD1. The length of the CDR3 is 14 residues. Germline values: CDR1 SGHRS, CDR2 YFSETQ. After removal of 4 bases from V and 4 bases from J, the junction contained 6 bases not matched to a gene. The CDR3 DNA reads TGCGCCAGCAGCGTCAACAGGGGGAGCACTGAAGCTTTCTTT. It codes for CASSVNRGSTEAFF. The full variable domain, its missing parts supplied by reference TRBV5-1 and TRBJ1-1, is KAGVTQTPRYLIKTRGQQVTLSCSPISGHRSVSWYQQTPGQGLQFLFEYFSETQRNKGNFPGRFSGRQFSNSRSEMNVSTLELGDSALYLCASSVNRGSTEAFFGQGTRLTVV.

In its sample, this clone was seen once. V usage is TRBV9 and J usage is TRBJ1-1; D perhaps matches TRBD1 (5 bases). This CDR3 is built from 15 residues. CDR1 and CDR2 (germline): SGDLS, YYNGEE. V was pared by 2 bases and J by 7 bases, with 18 bases between. The chain's CDR3 is CASSVSAGDQGEAFF. CDR3 nucleotides: TGTGCCAGCAGCGTCTCTGCGGGGGATCAGGGTGAAGCTTTCTTT.

This clone was counted only a few times. The genes are TRBV7-9 and TRBJ1-1, with TRBD1 as a possible D gene (6 bases). This CDR3 region has 15 residues. Germline CDR1 and CDR2: SEHNR and FQNEAQ (reference sequence). The V and J ends lost 1 base and 1 base respectively, with 10 bases between them. The CDR3, as DNA: TGTGCCAGCAGCTTAGTAACAGGGAGGAACACTGAAGCTTTCTTT. Its protein product is CASSLVTGRNTEAFF.